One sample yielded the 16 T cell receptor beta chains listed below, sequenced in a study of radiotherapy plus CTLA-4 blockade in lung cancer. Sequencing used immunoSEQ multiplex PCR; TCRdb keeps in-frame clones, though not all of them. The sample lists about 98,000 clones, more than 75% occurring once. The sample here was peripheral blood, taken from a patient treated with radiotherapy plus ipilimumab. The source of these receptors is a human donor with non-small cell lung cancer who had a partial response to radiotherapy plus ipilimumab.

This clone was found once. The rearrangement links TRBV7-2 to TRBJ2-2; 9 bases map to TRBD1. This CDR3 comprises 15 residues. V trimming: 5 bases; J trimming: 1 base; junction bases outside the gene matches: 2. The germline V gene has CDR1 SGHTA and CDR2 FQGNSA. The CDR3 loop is CASSTGQGNTGELFF. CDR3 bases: TGTGCCAGCAGCACGGGACAGGGGAACACCGGGGAGCTGTTTTTT.

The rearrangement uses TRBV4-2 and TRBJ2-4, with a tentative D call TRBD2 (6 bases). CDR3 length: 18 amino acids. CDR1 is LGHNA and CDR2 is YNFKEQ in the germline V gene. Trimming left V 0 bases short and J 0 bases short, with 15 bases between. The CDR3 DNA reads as TGTGCCAGCAGCCAAGATGTGGGCGGGATACTAGCCAAAAACATTCAGTACTTC. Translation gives CASSQDVGGILAKNIQYF.

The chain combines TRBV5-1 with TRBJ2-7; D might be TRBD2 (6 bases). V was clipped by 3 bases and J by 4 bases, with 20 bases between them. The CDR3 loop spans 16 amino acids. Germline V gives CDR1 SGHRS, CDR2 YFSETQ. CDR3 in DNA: TGCGCCAGCAGCTCGGGGAACCTGAGGGGAGGTTACGAGCAGTACTTC. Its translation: CASSSGNLRGGYEQYF.

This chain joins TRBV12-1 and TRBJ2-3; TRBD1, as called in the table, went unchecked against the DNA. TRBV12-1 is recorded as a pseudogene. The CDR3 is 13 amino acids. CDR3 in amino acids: CASSPRGTDTQYF. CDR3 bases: TGTGCCAGCAGCCCCAGGGGCACAGATACGCAGTATTTT.

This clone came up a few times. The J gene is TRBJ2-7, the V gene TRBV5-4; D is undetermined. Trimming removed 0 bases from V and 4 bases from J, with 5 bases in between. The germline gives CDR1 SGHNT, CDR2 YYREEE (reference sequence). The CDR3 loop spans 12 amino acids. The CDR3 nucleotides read TGTGCCAGCAGCTTGGGAACTTACGAGCAGTACTTC. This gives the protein CASSLGTYEQYF.

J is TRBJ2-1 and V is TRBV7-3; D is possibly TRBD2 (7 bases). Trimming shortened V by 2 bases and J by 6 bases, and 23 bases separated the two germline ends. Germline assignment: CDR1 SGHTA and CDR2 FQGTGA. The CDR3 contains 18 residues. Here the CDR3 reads CASSLGGAWGRAANEQFF. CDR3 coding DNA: TGTGCCAGCAGCTTAGGGGGGGCGTGGGGGAGGGCCGCCAATGAGCAGTTCTTC.

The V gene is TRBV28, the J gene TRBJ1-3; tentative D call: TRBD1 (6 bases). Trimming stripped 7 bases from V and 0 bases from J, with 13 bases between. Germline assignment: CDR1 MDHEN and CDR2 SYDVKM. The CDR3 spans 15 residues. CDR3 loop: CASKQGTNSGNTIYF. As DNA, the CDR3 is TGTGCCAGCAAACAGGGAACCAACTCTGGAAACACCATATATTTT.

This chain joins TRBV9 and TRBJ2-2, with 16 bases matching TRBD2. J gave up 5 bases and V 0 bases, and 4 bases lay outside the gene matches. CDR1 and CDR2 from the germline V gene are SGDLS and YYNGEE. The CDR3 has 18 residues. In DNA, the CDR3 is TGTGCCAGCAGCGTAGTAGGGACTAGCGGGAGGGCTACCGGGGAGCTGTTTTTT. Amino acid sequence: CASSVVGTSGRATGELFF.

The CDR3 nucleotides are TGTGCCAGCAGCCAACGGACAGGGGGTGGCTACACCTTC. Translating it yields CASSQRTGGGYTF. The rearrangement links TRBV7-3 to TRBJ1-2, with TRBD1 matching over 10 bases. This CDR3 contains 13 residues. Germline-derived CDR1 and CDR2 are SGHTA and FQGTGA. The J segment lost 7 bases and the V segment lost 5 bases, leaving 4 bases of the junction unmatched. The variable domain in full, with the rest retrieved from reference TRBV7-3 and TRBJ1-2, is GAGVSQTPSNKVTEKGKYVELRCDPISGHTALYWYRQSLGQGPEFLIYFQGTGAADDSGLPNDRFFAVRPEGSVSTLKIQRTERGDSAVYLCASSQRTGGGYTFGSGTRLTVV.

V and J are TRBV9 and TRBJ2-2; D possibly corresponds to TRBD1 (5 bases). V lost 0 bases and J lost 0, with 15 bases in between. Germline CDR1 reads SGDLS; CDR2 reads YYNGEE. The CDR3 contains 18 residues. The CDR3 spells CASSVGGPTDTNTGELFF. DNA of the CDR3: TGTGCCAGCAGCGTAGGGGGCCCCACAGATACGAACACCGGGGAGCTGTTTTTT.

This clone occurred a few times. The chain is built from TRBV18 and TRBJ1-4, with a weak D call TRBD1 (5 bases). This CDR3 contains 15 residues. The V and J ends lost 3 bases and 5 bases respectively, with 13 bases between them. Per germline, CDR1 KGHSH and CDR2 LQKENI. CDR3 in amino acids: CASSPPGIENEKLFF. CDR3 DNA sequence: TGTGCCAGCTCACCCCCAGGGATAGAGAATGAAAAACTGTTTTTT.

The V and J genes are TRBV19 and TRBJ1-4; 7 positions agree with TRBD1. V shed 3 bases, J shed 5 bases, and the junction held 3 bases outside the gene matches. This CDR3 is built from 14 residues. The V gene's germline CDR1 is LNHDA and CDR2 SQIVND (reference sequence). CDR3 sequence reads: CASSMGQLNEKLFF. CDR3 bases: TGTGCCAGTAGTATGGGACAGCTAAATGAAAAACTGTTTTTT.

CDR3 amino acids: CASSAWDRGRTQYF. The CDR3 DNA reads TGCGCCAGCAGCGCTTGGGACAGGGGGCGAACGCAGTATTTT. V is TRBV5-1 and J is TRBJ2-3, with 12 bases identical to TRBD1. CDR1 and CDR2 from the germline V gene are SGHRS and YFSETQ. This CDR3 is built from 14 residues. After removal of 4 bases from V and 9 bases from J, the junction contained 6 bases not matched to a gene. Combining the CDR3 with reference TRBV5-1 and TRBJ2-3 gives the whole variable domain KAGVTQTPRYLIKTRGQQVTLSCSPISGHRSVSWYQQTPGQGLQFLFEYFSETQRNKGNFPGRFSGRQFSNSRSEMNVSTLELGDSALYLCASSAWDRGRTQYFGPGTRLTVL.

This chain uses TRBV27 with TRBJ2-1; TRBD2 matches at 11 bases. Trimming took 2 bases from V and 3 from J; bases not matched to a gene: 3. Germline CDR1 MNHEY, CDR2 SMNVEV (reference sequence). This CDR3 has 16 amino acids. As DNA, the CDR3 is TGTGCCAGCAGTTTAGTAGCGGGAGGGAACTACAATGAGCAGTTCTTC. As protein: CASSLVAGGNYNEQFF.

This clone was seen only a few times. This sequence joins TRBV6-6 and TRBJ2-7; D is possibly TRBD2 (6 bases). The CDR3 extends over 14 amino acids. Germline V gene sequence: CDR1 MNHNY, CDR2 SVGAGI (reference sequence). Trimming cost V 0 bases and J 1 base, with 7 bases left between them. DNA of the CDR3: TGTGCCAGCAGTTACTCGACTAGTTCCTACGAGCAGTACTTC. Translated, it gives CASSYSTSSYEQYF.

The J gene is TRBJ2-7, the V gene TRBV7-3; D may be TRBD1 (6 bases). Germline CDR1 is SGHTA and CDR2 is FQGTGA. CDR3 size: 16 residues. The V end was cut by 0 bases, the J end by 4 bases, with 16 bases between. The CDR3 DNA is TGTGCCAGCAGCTTAACCCGAGACAGGAGCCAATACGAGCAGTACTTC. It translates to CASSLTRDRSQYEQYF. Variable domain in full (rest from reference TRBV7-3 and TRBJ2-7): GAGVSQTPSNKVTEKGKYVELRCDPISGHTALYWYRQSLGQGPEFLIYFQGTGAADDSGLPNDRFFAVRPEGSVSTLKIQRTERGDSAVYLCASSLTRDRSQYEQYFGPGTRLTVT.